A single sample is the source of the 27 T cell receptor beta chains below, sequenced in a study of PD-1 blockade in classical Hodgkin lymphoma. The protocol was immunoSEQ multiplex PCR, while the TCRdb copy is restricted to in-frame clones and leaves out a portion. In the table there are more than 15,000 clones, roughly 90% of which are singletons. The sample's time point: newly diagnosed, previously untreated cHL patient sample. Magnetic negative selection was used to purify CD4+ T cells from PBMCs that had been thawed. Sequences were obtained from CD4+ T cells from blood. All receptors derive from a human donor with classical Hodgkin lymphoma.

V gene TRBV19 combines with J gene TRBJ2-7; tentative D call: TRBD2 (7 bases). In germline, CDR1 is LNHDA, CDR2 SQIVND (reference sequence). V lost 6 bases to trimming and J lost 6 bases, with 9 bases between them. This CDR3 is built from 11 residues. The DNA for the CDR3 is TGTGCCAGTAGCGGGGGGCTCGAGCAGTACTTC. Protein sequence: CASSGGLEQYF.

The chain combines TRBV10-3 with TRBJ1-1; D unresolved. This CDR3 is 13 amino acids long. V lost 7 bases, J lost 1 base, and 10 bases lay in between. Germline CDR1 and CDR2: ENHRY and SYGVKD. The chain's CDR3 is CAITPASNTEAFF. As DNA, the CDR3 is TGTGCCATCACCCCAGCTTCGAACACTGAAGCTTTCTTT.

The chain uses TRBV5-1 and TRBJ2-7; possible D gene TRBD1, 5 bases. Germline lookup yields CDR1 SGHRS and CDR2 YFSETQ. V lost 0 bases and J lost 2, with 9 bases in between. The CDR3 contains 14 residues. The CDR3 is CASSLGQQPYEQYF. DNA of the CDR3: TGCGCCAGCAGCTTGGGACAGCAGCCCTACGAGCAGTACTTC.

This rearrangement joins TRBV28 to TRBJ2-3; perhaps D is TRBD1 or TRBD2 (6 bases each). V lost 6 bases to trimming and J lost 0 bases, with 25 bases between them. Germline lookup yields CDR1 MDHEN and CDR2 SYDVKM. The CDR3 is 19 amino acids. The CDR3 region is CASRPPLTPWRGSTDTQYF. CDR3 sequence (DNA): TGTGCCAGCAGACCCCCCCTTACACCCTGGAGGGGGAGCACAGATACGCAGTATTTT.

This clone came up once. The chain has TRBV5-1 and TRBJ2-1, with TRBD1 matching 7 bases. With V trimmed by 0 bases and J by 3 bases, 6 bases remained unmatched. Germline-derived CDR1 and CDR2 are SGHRS and YFSETQ. This CDR3 spans 16 amino acids. The CDR3 loop is CASSLVWDSNYNEQFF. The CDR3 nucleotides are TGCGCCAGCAGCTTGGTATGGGACAGTAACTACAATGAGCAGTTCTTC.

This chain joins TRBV2 and TRBJ1-1; D ambiguous. Germline CDR1 is SNHLY and CDR2 is FYNNEI. CDR3 length: 13 amino acids. Trimming cost V 7 bases and J 3 bases, with 12 bases left between them. In nucleotides, the CDR3 is TGTGCCAGCATCCAAGACGGATACACTGAAGCTTTCTTT. It translates to CASIQDGYTEAFF.

DNA for the CDR3: TGTGCCAGCAGGGGGCAGGGCCTTGAGTTCAGTGAGCAGTTCTTC. Amino acid sequence: CASRGQGLEFSEQFF. The chain recombines TRBV6-1 with TRBJ2-1; D possibly corresponds to TRBD1 (5 bases). Deletions cut 6 bases from V and 9 bases from J, with 21 bases between. The germline CDR1 and CDR2 sequences are MNHNS and SASEGT. The CDR3 extends over 15 amino acids.

The chain links TRBV7-9 to TRBJ2-5; the match to TRBD2 covers 7 bases. The trim removed 3 bases at V and 9 bases at J, leaving 7 bases unmatched. The CDR3 extends over 13 amino acids. Germline V gene lookup returns CDR1 SEHNR and CDR2 FQNEAQ (reference sequence). CDR3 sequence: CASSFPTSRAQYF. In DNA, the CDR3 is TGTGCCAGCAGCTTCCCGACTAGCCGAGCCCAGTACTTC.

V is TRBV7-8 and J is TRBJ1-3, with D possibly being TRBD1 (5 bases). Germline CDR1 reads SGHVS; CDR2 reads FQNEAQ. The CDR3 consists of 17 residues. V lost 3 bases and J lost 0, with 15 bases in between. CDR3 in amino acids: CASSFLTTEYSGNTIYF. DNA for the CDR3: TGTGCCAGCAGCTTCCTCACGACAGAATACTCTGGAAACACCATATATTTT.

The rearrangement joins TRBV6-5 to TRBJ1-1; D remains unclear. The CDR3 length is 12 residues. V was cut by 8 bases and J by 7 bases, with 14 bases left in between. Germline V gene data show CDR1 as MNHEY and CDR2 as SVGAGI. The CDR3 bases are TGTGCCAGCTTCACGGTCTCGGATGAAGCTTTCTTT. Translation gives CASFTVSDEAFF.

The rearrangement uses TRBV30 and TRBJ1-3; D remains ambiguous. Germline-derived CDR1 and CDR2 are GTSNPN and SVGIG (reference sequence). The CDR3 spans 12 residues. V lost 2 bases and J lost 13, with 15 bases in between. CDR3 nucleotides: TGTGCCTGGAGTCCCCAGGCTGGGAGGATATATTTT. Amino acid sequence: CAWSPQAGRIYF.

CDR3 in amino acids: CASSLASSYEQYF. The CDR3 DNA reads TGTGCCAGCAGCTTGGCCAGCTCCTACGAGCAGTACTTC. The chain joins TRBV7-2 to TRBJ2-7; the D is unclear. Per the germline V gene, CDR1 is SGHTA and CDR2 is FQGNSA. The CDR3 has 13 amino acids. The ends were cut back, 3 bases at V and 0 bases at J, with 6 bases in the middle.

The chain has TRBV4-2 and TRBJ2-7; tentative D call: TRBD2 (6 bases). The CDR3 is 16 amino acids. Trimming left V 0 bases short and J 1 base short, with 13 bases between. CDR1 and CDR2 from the germline V gene are LGHNA and YNFKEQ. The DNA for the CDR3 is TGTGCCAGCAGCCAAGAGGAGGGTTGGGGTTCCTACGAGCAGTACTTC. The encoded protein is CASSQEEGWGSYEQYF.

This clone has just a few counts. The chain combines TRBV4-2 with TRBJ2-7; 10 bases fit TRBD2. V was clipped by 0 bases and J by 3 bases; unmatched bases: 11. The CDR3 length is 18 residues. CDR1 LGHNA and CDR2 YNFKEQ come from the germline V gene. This chain's CDR3 is CASSQEVALAGINYEQYF. The CDR3 nucleotides read TGTGCCAGCAGCCAAGAAGTGGCACTAGCGGGGATCAACTACGAGCAGTACTTC.

The CDR3 reads CASSVRLGPDTQYF. The CDR3 DNA reads as TGTGCCAGCAGCGTGAGACTAGGTCCAGATACGCAGTATTTT. The J gene is TRBJ2-3, the V gene TRBV9; tentatively, D is TRBD2 (6 bases). The V gene lost 2 bases and the J gene lost 4 bases, with 11 bases spanning the gap. The V gene's germline CDR1 is SGDLS and CDR2 YYNGEE. This CDR3 contains 14 residues. Full variable domain (remainder filled in from reference TRBV9 and TRBJ2-3): DSGVTQTPKHLITATGQRVTLRCSPRSGDLSVYWYQQSLDQGLQFLIQYYNGEERAKGNILERFSAQQFPDLHSELNLSSLELGDSALYFCASSVRLGPDTQYFGPGTRLTVL.

The chain couples TRBV7-9 to TRBJ2-1; 7 bases align to TRBD2. Unmatched junction bases numbered 13, after V lost 1 base and J lost 7 bases. The CDR3 is 17 residues long. Germline CDR1 reads SEHNR; CDR2 reads FQNEAQ (reference sequence). CDR3 sequence: CASSLEALRWEGNEQFF. The CDR3 DNA follows: TGTGCCAGCAGCTTAGAGGCCCTGCGTTGGGAGGGGAATGAGCAGTTCTTC.

The CDR3 coding sequence is TGCGCCAGCAGCCTTTTTGACAGCGCCTACGAGCAGTACTTC. This encodes CASSLFDSAYEQYF. This chain connects TRBV5-1 to TRBJ2-5; weak D call: TRBD1 (5 bases). The J call is uncertain, as TRBJ2-7 better fits the DNA end. From germline, CDR1 is SGHRS and CDR2 YFSETQ. The CDR3 covers 14 residues.

With respect to this clone: Distinct nucleotide sequences in the sample also encode this CDR3. The chain links TRBV28 to TRBJ2-3; D is unresolved. The germline CDR1 and CDR2 sequences are MDHEN and SYDVKM. The CDR3 extends over 11 amino acids. V was clipped by 2 bases and J by 5 bases, with 2 bases between them. CDR3 sequence (DNA): TGTGCCAGCAGTTTAAGAGATACGCAGTATTTT. This encodes CASSLRDTQYF.

This chain joins TRBV19 and TRBJ2-1; D call uncertain. The CDR3 sequence is 13 residues long. V was trimmed by 3 bases and J by 4 bases, leaving 7 bases between them. Germline loops: CDR1 LNHDA, CDR2 SQIVND (reference sequence). The CDR3 here is CASSINRYNEQFF. Written as DNA, the CDR3 is TGTGCCAGTAGTATTAACCGGTACAATGAGCAGTTCTTC.

The rearrangement links TRBV19 to TRBJ2-3, with TRBD1 identical over 8 bases. The germline V gene has CDR1 LNHDA and CDR2 SQIVND (reference sequence). The CDR3 has 13 residues. The J segment lost 4 bases and the V segment lost 10 bases, leaving 7 bases of the junction unmatched. CDR3 nucleotides: TGTGCCACCTCCGACAGGGGCGCAGATACGCAGTATTTT. It yields the protein CATSDRGADTQYF.

The chain is built from TRBV6-5 and TRBJ1-5; TRBD1 might be the D (5 bases). The CDR3 runs 14 residues. V was trimmed by 7 bases and J by 0 bases, leaving 10 bases between them. The germline gives CDR1 MNHEY, CDR2 SVGAGI. In nucleotides, the CDR3 is TGTGCCAGCACGGGACGATATAGCAATCAGCCCCAGCATTTT. It translates to CASTGRYSNQPQHF.

This chain links TRBV10-3 with TRBJ2-3, with 9 nucleotides matching TRBD1. The CDR3 is 14 amino acids. V was pared by 10 bases and J by 0 bases, with 5 bases of the junction left unmatched. CDR1 and CDR2 from the germline V gene are ENHRY and SYGVKD. This CDR3 is CATRTGASTDTQYF. CDR3 coding DNA: TGTGCCACACGGACAGGGGCTAGCACAGATACGCAGTATTTT.

The rearrangement joins TRBV30 to TRBJ1-2, with D possibly TRBD1 on 6 matching bases. V was trimmed by 4 bases and J by 7 bases, leaving 13 bases between them. This CDR3 contains 12 residues. Per germline, CDR1 GTSNPN and CDR2 SVGIG (reference sequence). CDR3 loop: CAWTPGVGGYTF. CDR3 nucleotides: TGTGCCTGGACTCCAGGGGTAGGTGGCTACACCTTC.

V usage is TRBV12-5 and J usage is TRBJ2-2; TRBD2 aligns across 8 bases. The CDR3 length is 16 residues. Germline CDR1 is LGHNT and CDR2 is FRNRAP. V dropped 6 bases and J dropped 0; count of bases not matched to a gene: 6. CDR3 amino acids: CASGLTLAANTGELFF. CDR3 bases: TGTGCTAGTGGCCTAACACTAGCGGCGAACACCGGGGAGCTGTTTTTT.

The chain couples TRBV15 to TRBJ2-1; TRBD2 aligns across 11 bases. Trimming at V came to 2 bases and at J to 10 bases, leaving 4 bases not matched to a gene. This CDR3 is built from 14 residues. The germline V gene encodes CDR1 LNHNV and CDR2 YYDKDF (reference sequence). This CDR3 reads CATSRRLAGMEQFF. The CDR3 region has the DNA TGTGCCACCAGCAGACGACTAGCGGGAATGGAGCAGTTCTTC.

The rearrangement uses TRBV28 and TRBJ2-6; no reliable D call. The germline V and J ends were trimmed by 5 bases and 4 bases, with 12 bases remaining between them. This CDR3 has 15 residues. Per germline, CDR1 MDHEN and CDR2 SYDVKM. Here the CDR3 reads CASSGSWPGANVLTF. CDR3 coding DNA: TGTGCCAGCAGTGGGTCCTGGCCCGGGGCCAACGTCCTGACTTTC. The full variable domain, with the rest looked up from reference TRBV28 and TRBJ2-6, is DVKVTQSSRYLVKRTGEKVFLECVQDMDHENMFWYRQDPGLGLRLIYFSYDVKMKEKGDIPEGYSVSREKKERFSLILESASTNQTSMYLCASSGSWPGANVLTFGAGSRLTVL.

V is TRBV21-1 and J is TRBJ1-5; TRBD1, as called in the table, went unchecked against the DNA. TRBV21-1 is noted as a pseudogene. The CDR3 length is 17 residues. The CDR3 reads CASSKRRTGGTNQPQHF. The CDR3 DNA follows: TGTGCCAGCAGCAAACGGAGGACAGGGGGAACCAATCAGCCCCAGCATTTT.